The rows below give T cell receptor beta chains drawn from one sample of a study of T cell repertoires in cytomegalovirus infection. Each CDR3 protein gets one entry after TCRdb re-called the reads with MiXCR. The table has about half a million distinct CDR3 sequences, about 44% seen once. Their cognate antigens are unknown. The sample was cultured PBMCs, taken from culture after CMV antigen stimulation. The receptors stem from a human donor in good health (CMV status not recorded). Some clones in this sample may be carry-over from other donors' samples. Each CDR3 is given with its conserved first and last residue. Fields, in order: V gene, J gene, CDR3 protein.

v_call: TRBV6-5
j_call: TRBJ1-6
cdr3_aa: CASSELGAGALHF

v_call: TRBV12-3/TRBV12-4
j_call: TRBJ2-1
cdr3_aa: CASSLVPGGLDEQFF

v_call: TRBV7-4
j_call: TRBJ2-2
cdr3_aa: CASSLLSLQGGPGELFF

v_call: TRBV19
j_call: TRBJ2-5
cdr3_aa: CASSVTVQETQYF

v_call: TRBV7-2
j_call: TRBJ2-6
cdr3_aa: CASSLVGLAGGISGANVLTF

v_call: TRBV19
j_call: TRBJ2-1
cdr3_aa: CASSRTSGSSYNEQFF

v_call: TRBV6-6
j_call: TRBJ1-5
cdr3_aa: CASGGTVDRQPQHF

v_call: TRBV7-9
j_call: TRBJ2-3
cdr3_aa: CASSWSWDSFPDTQYF

v_call: TRBV25-1
j_call: TRBJ1-1
cdr3_aa: CASSEGGHRTRNTEAFF

v_call: TRBV5-1
j_call: TRBJ2-5
cdr3_aa: CASSPVSAPRGETQYF

v_call: TRBV7-2
j_call: TRBJ2-7
cdr3_aa: CASSLDSGGADYEQYF

v_call: TRBV5-6
j_call: TRBJ2-2
cdr3_aa: CASSRMQGANTGELFF

v_call: TRBV20-1
j_call: TRBJ2-7
cdr3_aa: CSARIREQYF

v_call: TRBV12-3/TRBV12-4
j_call: TRBJ2-5
cdr3_aa: CASSWGTLETQYF

v_call: TRBV6-1
j_call: TRBJ2-3
cdr3_aa: CASRLGLAGGADTQYF

v_call: TRBV12-3/TRBV12-4
j_call: TRBJ2-7
cdr3_aa: CASSHLGGAEQYF

v_call: TRBV4-2
j_call: TRBJ2-1
cdr3_aa: CASSQNYNEQFF

v_call: TRBV15
j_call: TRBJ1-2
cdr3_aa: CATSRVRGQPGYTF

v_call: TRBV7-2
j_call: TRBJ2-3
cdr3_aa: CASSLGASGMGDTQYF